Shown below are 13 T cell receptor beta chains from a single sample sequenced in a study of blood T cell repertoires in COVID-19 (dated by TCRdb to the early 2020s). Receptor amplification or capture employed the immunoSEQ multiplex PCR assay. In TCRdb, the immuneACCESS table is reduced to in-frame sequences with V and J assigned. These tables do not hold every clone; where another copy was compared, an unresolved V gene accounts for under half, and the others remain unexplained. For this sample there are about 100,000 clones; around four fifths appear just once. Of the sample, roughly a third falls within the top ten clones. Input material: peripheral blood. The receptors stem from a man between 65 and 79 years old with active or convalescent COVID-19.

V and J are TRBV6-5 and TRBJ2-3; no firm D call. Germline V gene data show CDR1 as MNHEY and CDR2 as SVGAGI. V was clipped by 4 bases and J by 8 bases, with 10 bases between them. The CDR3 is 12 residues long. CDR3 DNA sequence: TGTGCCAGCAGTTCCATATTCGGTACGCAGTATTTT. This translates into CASSSIFGTQYF.

The sample holds one count of this clone. The V gene is TRBV5-4, the J gene TRBJ2-4, with TRBD2 matching 16 bases. Germline V gives CDR1 SGHNT, CDR2 YYREEE (reference sequence). The CDR3 is 17 amino acids. V lost 2 bases to trimming and J lost 7 bases; unmatched junction nucleotides: 6. The CDR3 spells CASSLPGLAGGHNIQYF. In nucleotides, the CDR3 is TGTGCCAGCAGCTTACCGGGACTAGCGGGGGGGCACAACATTCAGTACTTC.

The genes are TRBV3-1 (or the pseudogene TRBV3-2) and TRBJ2-7; 7 bases line up with TRBD1. J lost 3 bases, V lost 8 bases, and 10 bases had no gene match. Looked up from germline, CDR1 is LGHDT and CDR2 is YNNKEL (reference sequence). The CDR3 loop spans 14 amino acids. In nucleotides, the CDR3 is TGTGCCAGCCGAAACCAAGGACAGGTCTACGAGCAGTACTTC. Protein product: CASRNQGQVYEQYF.

The chain recombines TRBV12-3 or TRBV12-4 with TRBJ2-7; 7 positions match TRBD2. With V trimmed by 8 bases and J by 2 bases, 6 bases remained unmatched. This CDR3 contains 13 residues. In nucleotides, the CDR3 is TGTGCCAGCGGGTTGGGAGGGCCCTACGAGCAGTACTTC. Protein product: CASGLGGPYEQYF.

This clone was seen a handful of times. This sequence joins TRBV15 and TRBJ2-5, with D unclear. This CDR3 spans 14 amino acids. Trimming pared 0 bases from V and 5 bases from J, leaving 10 bases between. Looked up from germline, CDR1 is LNHNV and CDR2 is YYDKDF (reference sequence). The CDR3 DNA follows: TGTGCCACCAGCAGAGATGAGAGAACGGAGACCCAGTACTTC. It encodes CATSRDERTETQYF. Variable domain in full (rest from reference TRBV15 and TRBJ2-5): DAMVIQNPRYQVTQFGKPVTLSCSQTLNHNVMYWYQQKSSQAPKLLFHYYDKDFNNEADTPDNFQSRRPNTSFCFLDIRSPGLGDTAMYLCATSRDERTETQYFGPGTRLLVL.

The chain carries TRBV14 and TRBJ1-2; 7 nucleotides match TRBD1. Germline CDR1 reads SGHDN; CDR2 reads FVKESK. CDR3 length: 15 amino acids. J lost 0 bases, V lost 6 bases, and 7 bases had no gene match. CDR3 nucleotides: TGTGCCAGCAGGCCTACAGGGGAAGCTAACTATGGCTACACCTTC. Translation gives CASRPTGEANYGYTF.

V gene TRBV6-5 combines with J gene TRBJ2-7, with TRBD1 matching 8 bases. Losses at the gene ends were 7 bases for V and 5 bases for J; bases not matched to a gene: 7. Germline CDR1 and CDR2: MNHEY and SVGAGI. This CDR3 spans 13 amino acids. CDR3 in DNA: TGTGCCAGCACGGACAGGGATTTCCACGAGCAGTACTTC. Translation gives CASTDRDFHEQYF.

The chain is built from TRBV6-5 and TRBJ1-3; 7 bases are a match to TRBD1. V was pared by 5 bases and J by 4 bases, with 5 bases of the junction left unmatched. In germline, CDR1 is MNHEY, CDR2 SVGAGI. The CDR3 loop spans 14 amino acids. The CDR3 sequence is CASSHLTGGNTIYF. CDR3 DNA sequence: TGTGCCAGCAGTCACCTGACAGGGGGAAACACCATATATTTT.

V and J are TRBV28 and TRBJ1-2; D gene ambiguous. The CDR3 covers 12 residues. The germline V gene has CDR1 MDHEN and CDR2 SYDVKM. The V end was cut by 4 bases, the J end by 4 bases, with 7 bases between. The CDR3 coding sequence is TGTGCCAGCAGTTCAAGACTCTATGGCTACACCTTC. Translating gives CASSSRLYGYTF.

The chain joins TRBV25-1 to TRBJ2-3; TRBD2 aligns across 12 bases. CDR3 length: 17 amino acids. The V and J ends lost 2 bases and 6 bases, in that order; junction bases with no gene match: 9. The V gene's germline CDR1 is MGHDK and CDR2 SYGVNS. In DNA, the CDR3 is TGTGCCAGCAGTGAAGGGCTAGCGGGGGGGCCTAGGGATACGCAGTATTTT. As protein: CASSEGLAGGPRDTQYF.

The chain has TRBV7-7 and TRBJ1-4, with D unresolved. V gave up 5 bases and J gave up 4 bases, with 8 bases separating them. CDR1 is SSHAT and CDR2 is FNYEAQ in the germline V gene (reference sequence). The CDR3 sequence is 13 residues long. CDR3 coding DNA: TGTGCCAGCAGCGTAGGACTTAATGAAAAACTGTTTTTT. Residues: CASSVGLNEKLFF.

The V gene is TRBV21-1, the J gene TRBJ1-5. TRBV21-1 is a pseudogene. The CDR3 totals 16 residues. The CDR3 region is CASSTRLEVNNQPQHF. The CDR3 region has the DNA TGTGCCAGCAGCACCCGCCTGGAGGTTAACAATCAGCCCCAGCATTTT.

For the CDR3, the DNA is TGCGCCAGCAGCAACACCCAGGGTAACTATGGCTACACCTTC. Protein: CASSNTQGNYGYTF. The gene calls are TRBV5-1 and TRBJ1-2, with a tentative D call TRBD1 (5 bases). V was cut by 4 bases and J by 1 base, with 11 bases left in between. CDR3 length: 14 amino acids. CDR1 SGHRS and CDR2 YFSETQ come from the germline V gene. Combining the CDR3 with reference TRBV5-1 and TRBJ1-2 gives the whole variable domain KAGVTQTPRYLIKTRGQQVTLSCSPISGHRSVSWYQQTPGQGLQFLFEYFSETQRNKGNFPGRFSGRQFSNSRSEMNVSTLELGDSALYLCASSNTQGNYGYTFGSGTRLTVV.